This passage covers 24 T cell receptor beta chains from one sample sequenced in a study of T cell repertoires in cytomegalovirus infection. These receptors have no known antigen. In TCRdb, the reads were re-called with MiXCR into one record per CDR3 protein. The sample records some 50,000 distinct CDR3 sequences, 21% being singletons. The material sequenced was CD8+ T cells from cultured PBMCs, taken from culture after CMV antigen stimulation. The receptors originated from a human donor in good health (CMV status not recorded). Some clones in this sample may be carry-over from other donors' samples.

A few counts support this clonotype. The chain employs TRBV7-9 and TRBJ2-7; 7 bases fit TRBD1. The germline CDR1 and CDR2 sequences are SEHNR and FQNEAQ (reference sequence). This CDR3 has 15 amino acids. With V trimmed by 1 base and J by 2 bases, 5 bases remained unmatched. In DNA form, the CDR3 reads TGTGCCAGCAGCTTAGAGACAGGGATTCCCTACGAGCAGTACTTC. Protein product: CASSLETGIPYEQYF.

There are a few counts of this clonotype. V is TRBV19 and J is TRBJ2-1, with D perhaps matching TRBD1 (6 bases). Germline CDR1 is LNHDA and CDR2 is SQIVND (reference sequence). The V gene lost 11 bases and the J gene lost 4 bases, with 24 bases spanning the gap. CDR3 size: 16 residues. The CDR3 sequence is CASEQVGGAGYNEQFF. CDR3 DNA: TGTGCCTCAGAACAGGTTGGGGGCGCGGGTTACAATGAGCAGTTCTTC.

This clonotype showed up just a few times. J is TRBJ2-1 and V is TRBV3-1; D remains ambiguous. The V gene's germline CDR1 is LGHDT and CDR2 YNNKEL (reference sequence). Trimming pared 1 base from V and 0 bases from J, leaving 7 bases between. This CDR3 has 15 residues. CDR3 protein: CASSQAPSSYNEQFF. Written as DNA, the CDR3 is TGTGCCAGCAGCCAAGCCCCCAGCTCCTACAATGAGCAGTTCTTC.

V gene TRBV19 combines with J gene TRBJ2-1; TRBD2 aligns across 7 bases. Unmatched junction bases numbered 10, after V lost 3 bases and J lost 8 bases. Germline-derived CDR1 and CDR2 are LNHDA and SQIVND (reference sequence). This CDR3 is built from 15 residues. CDR3 sequence reads: CASSIRGGGAHEQFF. Here the CDR3 DNA reads TGTGCCAGTAGTATTCGGGGCGGGGGTGCTCATGAGCAGTTCTTC. The entire variable domain, with the rest obtained from reference TRBV19 and TRBJ2-1, is as follows: DGGITQSPKYLFRKEGQNVTLSCEQNLNHDAMYWYRQDPGQGLRLIYYSQIVNDFQKGDIAEGYSVSREKKESFPLTVTSAQKNPTAFYLCASSIRGGGAHEQFFGPGTRLTVL.

This chain uses TRBV7-9 with TRBJ2-2, with 8 bases fitting TRBD1. Germline loops: CDR1 SEHNR, CDR2 FQNEAQ (reference sequence). This CDR3 has 18 amino acids. Trimming took 5 bases from V and 7 from J; bases not matched to a gene: 18. CDR3 sequence: CASSHASPGQGGDGELFF. The CDR3 coding sequence is TGTGCCAGCAGCCACGCCTCCCCTGGACAGGGCGGCGACGGGGAGCTGTTTTTT.

This clonotype was detected only a few times. The rearrangement uses TRBV24-1 and TRBJ2-1, with D hard to call. V shed 3 bases and J shed 2 bases, with 10 bases lying between them. This CDR3 comprises 15 residues. In germline, CDR1 is KGHDR, CDR2 SFDVKD. In DNA, the CDR3 is TGTGCCACCAGTGATCAGGACCTCCCCTACAATGAGCAGTTCTTC. Translated, it gives CATSDQDLPYNEQFF.

The chain links TRBV28 to TRBJ2-7; 11 bases fit TRBD2. V lost 4 bases, J lost 3 bases, and 8 bases stayed unmatched. The length of the CDR3 is 16 residues. Per the germline V gene, CDR1 is MDHEN and CDR2 is SYDVKM. The CDR3 protein is CASSSLAGGPIYEQYF. DNA for the CDR3: TGTGCCAGCAGTTCCCTAGCGGGAGGCCCCATCTACGAGCAGTACTTC.

In this sample, this clonotype turned up a few times. The CDR3 here is CAITATSYNEQFF. CDR3 DNA: TGTGCCATTACGGCTACCTCCTACAATGAGCAGTTCTTC. The chain combines TRBV2 with TRBJ2-1, with D uncertain. The V end was cut by 10 bases, the J end by 0 bases, with 10 bases between. CDR1 and CDR2 (germline): SNHLY, FYNNEI. The CDR3 runs to 13 residues. The complete variable domain, with remaining parts taken from reference TRBV2 and TRBJ2-1, reads EPEVTQTPSHQVTQMGQEVILRCVPISNHLYFYWYRQILGQKVEFLVSFYNNEISEKSEIFDDQFSVERPDGSNFTLKIRSTKLEDSAMYFCAITATSYNEQFFGPGTRLTVL.

V and J are TRBV28 and TRBJ2-5; 14 bases match TRBD2. V was clipped by 7 bases and J by 4 bases; unmatched bases: 17. This CDR3 region has 19 residues. CDR1 is MDHEN and CDR2 is SYDVKM in the germline V gene. CDR3 nucleotides: TGTGCCAGCAATGCGAACCGACTAGCGGGAGGGATTATCGGAGAGACCCAGTACTTC. This gives the protein CASNANRLAGGIIGETQYF. The full variable domain, completed using reference TRBV28 and TRBJ2-5, is DVKVTQSSRYLVKRTGEKVFLECVQDMDHENMFWYRQDPGLGLRLIYFSYDVKMKEKGDIPEGYSVSREKKERFSLILESASTNQTSMYLCASNANRLAGGIIGETQYFGPGTRLLVL.

V usage is TRBV11-2 and J usage is TRBJ2-7; maybe TRBD2 (5 bases). V dropped 3 bases and J dropped 2 bases, with 11 bases sitting between them. The germline V gene has CDR1 SGHAT and CDR2 FQNNGV. The CDR3 totals 14 residues. The CDR3 is CASSLTISTYEQYF. The CDR3 region has the DNA TGTGCCAGCAGCTTGACTATCTCCACCTACGAGCAGTACTTC.

This sequence joins TRBV12-3 or TRBV12-4 and TRBJ2-7; 8 bases match TRBD1. Germline trimming cut 7 bases from V and 2 bases from J; bases unmatched to any gene: 7. The CDR3 has 14 residues. In DNA, the CDR3 is TGTGCCAGCACCCTGACAGGGGTAACCTACGAGCAGTACTTC. It encodes CASTLTGVTYEQYF.

The genes are TRBV9 and TRBJ2-7, with D perhaps matching TRBD1 (6 bases). There are 15 residues in the CDR3. Germline assignment: CDR1 SGDLS and CDR2 YYNGEE. V was pared by 4 bases and J by 2 bases, with 16 bases between. Written as DNA, the CDR3 is TGTGCCAGCAGCCCGAGAGGTACAGGGACCTACGAGCAGTACTTC. Its protein product is CASSPRGTGTYEQYF.

This chain uses TRBV9 with TRBJ2-7; D may be TRBD1 or TRBD2 (5 bases each). CDR3 length equals 15 residues. Germline values: CDR1 SGDLS, CDR2 YYNGEE. V was pared by 0 bases and J by 0 bases, with 10 bases between. The CDR3 DNA is TGTGCCAGCAGCGTAGGGTCGGGACCCTCCTACGAGCAGTACTTC. This translates into CASSVGSGPSYEQYF.

This clonotype was seen only a few times. The V gene is TRBV4-3, the J gene TRBJ2-1; D is undetermined. The CDR3 covers 15 residues. The germline V gene encodes CDR1 LGHNA and CDR2 YSLEER. Trimming shortened V by 0 bases and J by 4 bases, and 10 bases separated the two germline ends. CDR3 coding DNA: TGCGCCAGCAGCCAAGATCCAAACTCGTACAATGAGCAGTTCTTC. It is translated as CASSQDPNSYNEQFF.

The rearrangement uses TRBV28 and TRBJ2-1; TRBD2 might be the D (5 bases). The ends were cut back, 4 bases at V and 9 bases at J, with 10 bases in the middle. The CDR3 spans 12 residues. CDR1 is MDHEN and CDR2 is SYDVKM in the germline V gene. The CDR3 nucleotides are TGTGCCAGCAGTTATAGCGTTAGTGAGCAGTTCTTC. It specifies CASSYSVSEQFF.

This clonotype was detected a few times. The V call is TRBV7-8, the J call TRBJ2-7; tentative D call: TRBD1 (5 bases). The germline V gene encodes CDR1 SGHVS and CDR2 FQNEAQ. The V end lost 4 bases, the J end lost 0 bases, and 19 bases lay between the germline ends. This CDR3 contains 17 residues. CDR3 nucleotide sequence: TGTGCCAGCAGCTCAAGGGGTGGTGCCGCTGGCTCCTACGAGCAGTACTTC. This gives the protein CASSSRGGAAGSYEQYF.

A few counts support this clonotype. V and J are TRBV7-6 and TRBJ2-7; either TRBD1 or TRBD2 may supply D (5 bases each). Germline V CDR1 and CDR2: SGHVS, FNYEAQ. V was pared by 3 bases and J by 3 bases, with 9 bases between. CDR3 size: 13 residues. CDR3 bases: TGTGCCAGCAGCTTGGGACGGAGCTACGAGCAGTACTTC. Translation gives CASSLGRSYEQYF. Drawing the rest from reference TRBV7-6 and TRBJ2-7, the complete variable domain is GAGVSQSPRYKVTKRGQDVALRCDPISGHVSLYWYRQALGQGPEFLTYFNYEAQQDKSGLPNDRFSAERPEGSISTLTIQRTEQRDSAMYRCASSLGRSYEQYFGPGTRLTVT.

This clonotype has more than one count but fewer than ten. This chain links TRBV10-3 with TRBJ2-1; 14 bases agree with TRBD2. Germline lookup yields CDR1 ENHRY and CDR2 SYGVKD. With 3 bases clipped from V and 6 bases from J, the junction kept 4 bases outside the gene matches. The CDR3 length is 16 residues. The CDR3, as DNA: TGTGCCATCAGTGACCCCGGGACTAGCGGGAGCAATGAGCAGTTCTTC. Protein product: CAISDPGTSGSNEQFF.

The chain has TRBV4-1 and TRBJ1-1; perhaps TRBD1 as D (6 bases). Germline CDR1 and CDR2: MGHRA and YSYEKL. The CDR3 runs 14 residues. V was cut by 1 base and J by 8 bases, with 14 bases left in between. CDR3 amino acids: CASSQAPGANEAFF. The CDR3 nucleotides read TGCGCCAGCAGCCAAGCCCCGGGGGCAAACGAAGCTTTCTTT.

This chain connects TRBV28 to TRBJ2-1; D is possibly TRBD1 (6 bases). The CDR3 has 15 amino acids. CDR1 MDHEN and CDR2 SYDVKM come from the germline V gene. Trimming took 2 bases from V and 7 from J, leaving 15 bases between them. The CDR3 reads CASSLEDSVRNEQFF. DNA for the CDR3: TGTGCCAGCAGTTTAGAGGACAGCGTGAGGAATGAGCAGTTCTTC. Filled out from reference TRBV28 and TRBJ2-1, the complete variable domain reads DVKVTQSSRYLVKRTGEKVFLECVQDMDHENMFWYRQDPGLGLRLIYFSYDVKMKEKGDIPEGYSVSREKKERFSLILESASTNQTSMYLCASSLEDSVRNEQFFGPGTRLTVL.

This clonotype was seen a handful of times. The rearrangement joins TRBV7-9 to TRBJ2-5; D may be TRBD1 (6 bases). This CDR3 is built from 15 residues. Germline V lookup: CDR1 SEHNR, CDR2 FQNEAQ (reference sequence). Deletions cut 5 bases from V and 1 base from J, with 14 bases between. CDR3 sequence: CASSPPTGTQETQYF. The CDR3 DNA is TGTGCCAGCAGCCCCCCGACAGGAACCCAAGAGACCCAGTACTTC.

The rearrangement joins TRBV27 to TRBJ2-7; D is possibly TRBD1 (5 bases). The V gene lost 5 bases and the J gene lost 5 bases, with 13 bases spanning the gap. The CDR3 contains 13 residues. From germline, CDR1 is MNHEY and CDR2 SMNVEV (reference sequence). The CDR3 protein is CASSTAGYHEQYF. For the CDR3, the DNA is TGTGCCAGCAGTACGGCAGGGTACCACGAGCAGTACTTC.

Here the CDR3 DNA reads TGTGCCAGCAGCCCGAGAGGGCGTGGGACCGGGGAGCTGTTTTTT. Translating gives CASSPRGRGTGELFF. The chain is built from TRBV7-7 and TRBJ2-2, with TRBD2 as a possible D gene (5 bases). CDR1 SSHAT and CDR2 FNYEAQ come from the germline V gene (reference sequence). The CDR3 runs to 15 residues. V was cut by 5 bases and J by 5 bases, with 15 bases left in between.

This sequence joins TRBV20-1 and TRBJ2-7, with 11 bases aligning to TRBD1. CDR1 and CDR2 (germline): DFQATT, SNEGSKA (reference sequence). V shed 5 bases, J shed 2 bases, and the junction held 11 bases outside the gene matches. The CDR3 has 16 residues. For the CDR3, the DNA is TGCAGTGCTTCCCGATGGGGGACAGGGGGGACCTACGAGCAGTACTTC. As protein: CSASRWGTGGTYEQYF.